The present T cell receptor beta chain was sequenced within a study of T cell repertoires in cytomegalovirus infection. Study-wide context: Use of recently identified HLA-C-restricted and well-studied HLA-B-restricted CMV epitopes was part of the study. Indicated by public TCR beta signatures were CMV infection and matching HLA type.

As regards this clonotype: Its antigen is as yet unknown.

Trimming cost V 2 bases and J 1 base, with 18 bases left between them. Per the germline V gene, CDR1 is ENHRY and CDR2 is SYGVKD. The CDR3 is 19 amino acids. The study's findings and limits: Within the response measured ex vivo, HLA-C-restricted CMV-specific TCR beta clonotypes were dominant. Summed public TCR beta family frequency identified CMV carriers bearing the relevant HLA.

One entry per CDR3 protein results from TCRdb running MiXCR on the reads. The table lists around 69,000 distinct CDR3 sequences, more than 20% of them singletons, with roughly two thirds in the top ten. Sequenced material: CD8+ T cells from cultured PBMCs, taken from culture after CMV antigen stimulation. This chain uses TRBV10-3 with TRBJ2-6, with D maybe TRBD1 (5 bases). The origin of this receptor is a human donor in good health (CMV status not recorded). Some clones in this sample may be carry-over from other donors' samples. CDR3 protein: CAISEEDIPSISGANVLTF. CDR3 coding DNA: TGTGCCATCAGTGAGGAGGACATTCCTTCAATTTCTGGGGCCAACGTCCTGACTTTC.